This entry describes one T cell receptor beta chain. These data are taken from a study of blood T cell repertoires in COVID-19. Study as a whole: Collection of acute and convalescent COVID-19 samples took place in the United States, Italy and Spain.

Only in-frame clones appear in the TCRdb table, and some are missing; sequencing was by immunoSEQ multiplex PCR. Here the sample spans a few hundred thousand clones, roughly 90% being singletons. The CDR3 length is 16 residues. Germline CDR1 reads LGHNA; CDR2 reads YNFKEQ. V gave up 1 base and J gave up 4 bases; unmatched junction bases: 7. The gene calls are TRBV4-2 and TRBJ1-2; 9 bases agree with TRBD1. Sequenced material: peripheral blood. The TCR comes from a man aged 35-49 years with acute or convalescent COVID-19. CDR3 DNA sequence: TGTGCCAGCAGCCAAGCGTACAGGGGGCGCGGCTATGGCTACACCTTC. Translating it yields CASSQAYRGRGYGYTF.